These 15 T cell receptor beta chains share one sample of origin, sequenced in a study of blood T cell repertoires in COVID-19 (dated by TCRdb to between 2020 and 2021). Libraries were constructed by the immunoSEQ multiplex PCR assay. The table was pulled from immuneACCESS by TCRdb, which kept in-frame rearrangements only. Such tables lose some clones; where checked, under half of the loss comes from unresolved V genes, and the rest has no known cause. This sample holds just over 350,000 clones; 65% to 90% were observed only once. The leading ten clones occupy 7.1% of the sample. The source material was peripheral blood. The receptors stem from a woman in her fifties or sixties with COVID-19, enrolled during active disease.

The chain is built from TRBV18 and TRBJ2-4; D may be TRBD1 (6 bases). Germline lookup yields CDR1 KGHSH and CDR2 LQKENI. The CDR3 covers 15 residues. V was trimmed by 3 bases and J by 5 bases, leaving 14 bases between them. The DNA for the CDR3 is TGTGCCAGCTCACCCATCGGGACAATCCAAAACATTCAGTACTTC. Protein sequence: CASSPIGTIQNIQYF.

V usage is TRBV13 and J usage is TRBJ1-4; 11 positions agree with TRBD1. The junction had 6 bases not matched to a gene; V was cut back by 5 bases and J by 10 bases. The CDR3 is 14 residues long. CDR1 is PRHDT and CDR2 is FYEKMQ in the germline V gene (reference sequence). CDR3 in amino acids: CASSPGTGGRKLFF. CDR3 nucleotide sequence: TGTGCCAGCAGCCCTGGGACAGGGGGAAGAAAACTGTTTTTT.

The chain recombines TRBV6-5 with TRBJ1-2, with D possibly matching TRBD1 (5 bases). The V end lost 0 bases, the J end lost 4 bases, and 9 bases lay between the germline ends. CDR1 MNHEY and CDR2 SVGAGI come from the germline V gene. The CDR3 has 14 amino acids. The CDR3 DNA is TGTGCCAGCAGTTACTCGCTGGGGCTCTATGGCTACACCTTC. Its translation: CASSYSLGLYGYTF.

This clone has only a few counts. The chain links TRBV5-1 to TRBJ1-2; 9 nucleotides agree with TRBD1. The CDR3 runs to 14 residues. CDR1 is SGHRS and CDR2 is YFSETQ in the germline V gene. With 4 bases clipped from V and 7 bases from J, the junction kept 8 bases outside the gene matches. The CDR3 spells CASSITGGAGGYTF. In nucleotides, the CDR3 is TGCGCCAGCAGCATTACAGGGGGCGCGGGTGGCTACACCTTC.

The rearrangement links TRBV6-5 to TRBJ2-7; 8 bases agree with TRBD1. CDR3 length: 15 residues. V was pared by 2 bases and J by 5 bases, with 8 bases of the junction left unmatched. Germline V CDR1 and CDR2: MNHEY, SVGAGI. In DNA form, the CDR3 reads TGTGCCAGCAGTTACAGACAGGGGAGCCCCAACGAGCAGTACTTC. Amino acids: CASSYRQGSPNEQYF.

The chain carries TRBV30 and TRBJ2-3; TRBD2 matches 9 bases. The CDR3 runs to 14 residues. Germline trimming cut 7 bases from V and 5 bases from J; bases unmatched to any gene: 10. CDR1 is GTSNPN, CDR2 SVGIG, per germline (reference sequence). The CDR3 here is CALKASGVVDTQYF. The DNA of the CDR3 is TGTGCCTTGAAGGCTAGCGGGGTGGTAGATACGCAGTATTTT.

The chain has TRBV11-2 and TRBJ2-7; TRBD1 matches at 8 bases. The CDR3 length is 16 residues. V lost 3 bases, J lost 4 bases, and 11 bases stayed unmatched. Germline V gene sequence: CDR1 SGHAT, CDR2 FQNNGV. The CDR3 protein is CASSFIGGDRGYEQYF. The CDR3 DNA follows: TGTGCCAGCAGCTTTATAGGGGGTGACAGGGGTTACGAGCAGTACTTC.

The V call is TRBV4-1, the J call TRBJ1-2, with D unclear. The V end lost 1 base, the J end lost 6 bases, and 15 bases lay between the germline ends. This CDR3 has 15 amino acids. Germline values: CDR1 MGHRA, CDR2 YSYEKL. CDR3 bases: TGCGCCAGCAGCCAAGGGCAGCGCGGGTTCGATGGCTACACCTTC. Protein product: CASSQGQRGFDGYTF.

The chain combines TRBV7-9 with TRBJ2-5; no clear D. Germline CDR1 and CDR2: SEHNR and FQNEAQ (reference sequence). Trimming removed 1 base at V and 7 bases at J, with 13 bases between. CDR3 size: 14 residues. CDR3 bases: TGTGCCAGCAGCTTAGAGCCCCTAGAGGCGACCCAGTACTTC. Its translation: CASSLEPLEATQYF.

The chain carries TRBV9 and TRBJ1-4; 9 bases are a match to TRBD1. This CDR3 has 15 residues. V was clipped by 3 bases and J by 8 bases; unmatched bases: 8. Per germline, CDR1 SGDLS and CDR2 YYNGEE. CDR3 sequence: CASSERDRAGEKLFF. The CDR3 DNA reads TGTGCCAGCAGCGAGAGGGACAGGGCTGGCGAAAAACTGTTTTTT.

The chain joins TRBV6-5 to TRBJ1-5, with a tentative D call TRBD1 (5 bases). The length of the CDR3 is 14 residues. Trimming cost V 5 bases and J 10 bases, with 18 bases left between them. Germline V gene lookup returns CDR1 MNHEY and CDR2 SVGAGI. CDR3 loop: CASSPPGLDGPQHF. CDR3 in DNA: TGTGCCAGCAGTCCCCCGGGACTGGACGGCCCCCAGCATTTT.

This clone occurred once. This chain connects TRBV13 to TRBJ2-3, with D perhaps TRBD2 (5 bases). The CDR3 covers 15 residues. Trimming pared 0 bases from V and 2 bases from J, leaving 9 bases between. The germline gives CDR1 PRHDT, CDR2 FYEKMQ (reference sequence). CDR3 DNA: TGTGCCAGCAGCTTAGGGGACTTCTACACAGATACGCAGTATTTT. It is translated as CASSLGDFYTDTQYF. Full variable domain (remainder filled in from reference TRBV13 and TRBJ2-3): AAGVIQSPRHLIKEKRETATLKCYPIPRHDTVYWYQQGPGQDPQFLISFYEKMQSDKGSIPDRFSAQQFSDYHSELNMSSLELGDSALYFCASSLGDFYTDTQYFGPGTRLTVL.

V and J are TRBV2 and TRBJ1-6; no clear D. V lost 7 bases and J lost 9, with 10 bases in between. From germline, CDR1 is SNHLY and CDR2 FYNNEI. This CDR3 is 12 amino acids long. The CDR3 bases are TGTGCCAGCAATGAGTGGCTTTCACCCCTCCACTTT. Amino acid sequence: CASNEWLSPLHF.

At least ten counts were recorded for this clone. This chain joins TRBV27 and TRBJ2-7, with D perhaps matching TRBD2 (6 bases). Germline-derived CDR1 and CDR2 are MNHEY and SMNVEV (reference sequence). Trimming stripped 5 bases from V and 6 bases from J, with 23 bases between. The CDR3 has 16 amino acids. CDR3 DNA sequence: TGTGCCAGCAGTCCCACCCCGGGTATACTGGGGGGCGAGCAGTACTTC. It encodes CASSPTPGILGGEQYF.

This rearrangement joins TRBV2 to TRBJ1-2; D possibly corresponds to TRBD1 (6 bases). Trimming removed 7 bases from V and 6 bases from J, with 15 bases in between. This CDR3 has 13 amino acids. The germline gives CDR1 SNHLY, CDR2 FYNNEI. For the CDR3, the DNA is TGTGCCAGCATCACAGGGATGGAAGATGGCTACACCTTC. It is translated as CASITGMEDGYTF.